These 5 T cell receptor beta chains were all obtained from the same sample, sequenced in a study of cytomegalovirus exposure and HLA in healthy donors. Primers for the PCR totalled 60 Vbeta and 13 Jbeta. Profiling relied on immunoSEQ multiplex PCR, and the TCRdb table lists in-frame clones only, not all of them. The table records about 110,000 clones, roughly two thirds of them present only once. The sequenced sample consisted of PBMCs. These receptor sequences come from a man aged 25 to 40 in good health and CMV-seronegative.

This clone was observed a few times. This chain connects TRBV28 to TRBJ1-1, with D possibly being TRBD1 (6 bases). Germline CDR1 MDHEN, CDR2 SYDVKM. V shed 8 bases and J shed 7 bases, with 29 bases lying between them. CDR3 size: 17 residues. The CDR3 here is CASGAWGLGVPFNEAFF. The CDR3 nucleotides are TGTGCCAGCGGTGCCTGGGGGCTTGGTGTCCCCTTTAATGAAGCTTTCTTT.

The chain couples TRBV11-3 to TRBJ2-7; a weak D match, TRBD2 (5 bases). This CDR3 is 14 amino acids long. CDR1 is SGHNT and CDR2 is YENEEA in the germline V gene. The germline V and J ends were trimmed by 5 bases and 0 bases, with 11 bases remaining between them. The CDR3 nucleotides are TGTGCCAGCAGCCCCCGGACTGACTCCTACGAGCAGTACTTC. Translation: CASSPRTDSYEQYF.

Note on this clone: Other DNA sequences in this sample translate to the same CDR3. The chain is built from TRBV5-4 and TRBJ2-7, with 13 bases aligning to TRBD2. The length of the CDR3 is 16 residues. CDR1 is SGHNT and CDR2 is YYREEE in the germline V gene (reference sequence). With 5 bases clipped from V and 1 base from J, the junction kept 6 bases outside the gene matches. For the CDR3, the DNA is TGTGCCAGCAGTTCCGGGACTAGCGGGGCATCCTACGAGCAGTACTTC. Encoded protein: CASSSGTSGASYEQYF.

The chain combines TRBV27 with TRBJ1-4; TRBD1 matches at 8 bases. The V and J ends lost 6 bases and 6 bases, in that order; junction bases with no gene match: 6. Per germline, CDR1 MNHEY and CDR2 SMNVEV (reference sequence). This CDR3 region has 14 residues. The CDR3 region is CASRPGGLYEKLFF. The CDR3 DNA sequence: TGTGCCAGCAGACCAGGGGGCTTGTATGAAAAACTGTTTTTT.

CDR3 nucleotide sequence: TGTGCCTGGAATAGGCAGGTCGACCAGCCCCAGCATTTT. Translation gives CAWNRQVDQPQHF. V usage is TRBV30 and J usage is TRBJ1-5; D is undetermined. V was trimmed by 4 bases and J by 7 bases, leaving 14 bases between them. CDR3 length: 13 amino acids. Germline lookup yields CDR1 GTSNPN and CDR2 SVGIG (reference sequence).